The next 17 T cell receptor beta chains were all read from a single sample in a study of T cells in localized non-small cell lung cancer. Assay: immunoSEQ multiplex PCR; the TCRdb copy retains only in-frame clones and omits some. This table has 20,000 to 25,000 clones, over 85% appearing once. The source material was peripheral blood, sampled before any cancer treatment. These receptors came from a male donor older than 55 with stage I squamous cell lung carcinoma.

The V call is TRBV5-4, the J call TRBJ1-1, with unresolved D. This CDR3 has 14 amino acids. V was cut by 0 bases and J by 1 base, with 7 bases left in between. Germline lookup yields CDR1 SGHNT and CDR2 YYREEE (reference sequence). CDR3 DNA sequence: TGTGCCAGCAGCTTGGCCGGGAGGAACACTGAAGCTTTCTTT. Translated, it gives CASSLAGRNTEAFF.

The chain uses TRBV11-2 and TRBJ2-7; maybe TRBD1 (5 bases). From germline, CDR1 is SGHAT and CDR2 FQNNGV. The CDR3 length is 11 residues. Trimming stripped 4 bases from V and 9 bases from J, with 10 bases between. CDR3 coding DNA: TGTGCCAGCAGCTCCGTTGGGGCGCAGTACTTC. As protein: CASSSVGAQYF.

V usage is TRBV4-3 and J usage is TRBJ1-1; D remains ambiguous. Deletions cut 4 bases from V and 0 bases from J, with 6 bases between. Looked up from germline, CDR1 is LGHNA and CDR2 is YSLEER. The CDR3 has 13 residues. CDR3 nucleotide sequence: TGCGCCAGCAGCCGAGCCATGAACACTGAAGCTTTCTTT. Translating gives CASSRAMNTEAFF.

This chain links TRBV10-3 with TRBJ2-3; 7 bases map to TRBD1. V shed 1 base, J shed 6 bases, and the junction held 7 bases outside the gene matches. Germline V CDR1 and CDR2: ENHRY, SYGVKD. The CDR3 totals 15 residues. The CDR3 coding sequence is TGTGCCATCAGTGAGTTGCAACAGGGGTCCGATACGCAGTATTTT. It translates to CAISELQQGSDTQYF.

The V gene is TRBV28, the J gene TRBJ1-3, with D possibly being TRBD1 (5 bases). Trimming pared 5 bases from V and 0 bases from J, leaving 8 bases between. Germline V lookup: CDR1 MDHEN, CDR2 SYDVKM. This CDR3 spans 14 amino acids. The CDR3 bases are TGTGCCAGCAGTGGGGGAGGCTCTGGAAACACCATATATTTT. Amino acids: CASSGGGSGNTIYF.

The count of this clone is one. The CDR3 is CAWSVGGGYTF. The CDR3 DNA reads as TGTGCCTGGAGTGTCGGGGGAGGCTACACCTTC. The rearrangement uses TRBV30 and TRBJ1-2, with a tentative D call TRBD1 (5 bases). Germline V gene lookup returns CDR1 GTSNPN and CDR2 SVGIG (reference sequence). The V and J ends lost 0 bases and 8 bases respectively, with 7 bases between them. This CDR3 is 11 amino acids long.

This rearrangement joins TRBV11-2 to TRBJ1-4, with 7 bases that match TRBD1. This CDR3 comprises 14 residues. Germline V gene lookup returns CDR1 SGHAT and CDR2 FQNNGV. V was pared by 5 bases and J by 2 bases, with 2 bases of the junction left unmatched. For the CDR3, the DNA is TGTGCCAGCAGCAAACAGGGGACTAATGAAAAACTGTTTTTT. Encoded protein: CASSKQGTNEKLFF.

The V and J genes are TRBV11-2 and TRBJ2-5; 9 bases align to TRBD1. The CDR3 spans 15 residues. Unmatched junction bases numbered 6, after V lost 2 bases and J lost 5 bases. CDR1 is SGHAT and CDR2 is FQNNGV in the germline V gene. The CDR3 here is CASSLWGQGMETQYF. DNA for the CDR3: TGTGCCAGCAGCTTATGGGGACAGGGCATGGAGACCCAGTACTTC. Based on the CDR3 plus reference TRBV11-2 and TRBJ2-5, the full variable domain is EAGVAQSPRYKIIEKRQSVAFWCNPISGHATLYWYQQILGQGPKLLIQFQNNGVVDDSQLPKDRFSAERLKGVDSTLKIQPAKLEDSAVYLCASSLWGQGMETQYFGPGTRLLVL.

The J gene is TRBJ2-7, the V gene TRBV6-1; 8 nucleotides match TRBD1. Germline lookup yields CDR1 MNHNS and CDR2 SASEGT. Trimming removed 2 bases from V and 6 bases from J; junction bases left unmatched: 12. The CDR3 extends over 16 amino acids. The CDR3 sequence: CASSEKLRQGAGEQYF. CDR3 nucleotides: TGTGCCAGCAGTGAAAAACTTCGGCAGGGGGCGGGCGAGCAGTACTTC.

This chain links TRBV21-1 with TRBJ1-1. TRBV21-1 is a known pseudogene. This CDR3 has 19 residues. In DNA, the CDR3 is TGTGCCAGCAGCGGCATGCCCCAGGGGGGGACAAAACCGAACACTGAAGCTTTCTTT. It encodes CASSGMPQGGTKPNTEAFF.

This clone appeared once. The rearrangement joins TRBV5-1 to TRBJ2-5; D possibly corresponds to TRBD1 (5 bases). CDR1 and CDR2 (germline): SGHRS, YFSETQ. The CDR3 is 14 amino acids. V lost 4 bases, J lost 2 bases, and 12 bases lay in between. The CDR3 is CASSTDSFQETQYF. CDR3 bases: TGCGCCAGCAGCACCGACAGTTTTCAAGAGACCCAGTACTTC.

V is TRBV18 and J is TRBJ2-7; 7 bases align to TRBD1. The CDR3 runs 13 residues. The ends lost 2 bases at V and 7 bases at J; junction bases unmatched: 5. Germline-derived CDR1 and CDR2 are KGHSH and LQKENI. The CDR3 loop is CASSPEGQLEQYF. The CDR3 DNA is TGTGCCAGCTCACCAGAGGGACAGTTAGAGCAGTACTTC.

This clone was picked up a small number of times. The chain has TRBV7-9 and TRBJ2-1, with D unresolved. Germline V gene data show CDR1 as SEHNR and CDR2 as FQNEAQ (reference sequence). V lost 4 bases, J lost 6 bases, and 13 bases lay in between. The CDR3 is 14 residues long. The CDR3 region is CASSSWVGGNEQFF. CDR3 in DNA: TGTGCCAGCAGCTCCTGGGTGGGCGGCAATGAGCAGTTCTTC.

This chain uses TRBV30 with TRBJ1-2; the match to TRBD1 covers 7 bases. V gave up 3 bases and J gave up 8 bases; unmatched junction bases: 15. The CDR3 is made up of 15 amino acids. Per the germline V gene, CDR1 is GTSNPN and CDR2 is SVGIG (reference sequence). The CDR3 here is CAWSALRDSLTGYTF. The CDR3 DNA follows: TGTGCCTGGAGCGCCCTCCGGGACAGCCTCACGGGCTACACCTTC.

This sequence joins TRBV29-1 and TRBJ2-7, with D possibly TRBD1 on 6 matching bases. Germline values: CDR1 SQVTM, CDR2 ANQGSEA. The CDR3 has 12 amino acids. Trimming left V 6 bases short and J 3 bases short, with 12 bases between. The CDR3 protein is CSVDGQFYEQYF. CDR3 coding DNA: TGCAGCGTGGACGGACAGTTCTACGAGCAGTACTTC.

This clone was counted a few times. The chain links TRBV11-2 to TRBJ2-3; 10 positions agree with TRBD1. The CDR3 spans 15 residues. The ends lost 7 bases at V and 6 bases at J; junction bases unmatched: 10. Per the germline V gene, CDR1 is SGHAT and CDR2 is FQNNGV. CDR3 region: CASIRGTGVSDTQYF. CDR3 in DNA: TGTGCCAGCATCCGGGGGACAGGGGTTTCCGATACGCAGTATTTT.

This chain links TRBV27 with TRBJ1-1, with no clear D. This CDR3 spans 13 amino acids. V lost 3 bases, J lost 1 base, and 6 bases lay in between. Germline CDR1 MNHEY, CDR2 SMNVEV (reference sequence). This CDR3 is CASSLGKNTEAFF. CDR3 DNA: TGTGCCAGCAGTTTGGGAAAGAACACTGAAGCTTTCTTT.